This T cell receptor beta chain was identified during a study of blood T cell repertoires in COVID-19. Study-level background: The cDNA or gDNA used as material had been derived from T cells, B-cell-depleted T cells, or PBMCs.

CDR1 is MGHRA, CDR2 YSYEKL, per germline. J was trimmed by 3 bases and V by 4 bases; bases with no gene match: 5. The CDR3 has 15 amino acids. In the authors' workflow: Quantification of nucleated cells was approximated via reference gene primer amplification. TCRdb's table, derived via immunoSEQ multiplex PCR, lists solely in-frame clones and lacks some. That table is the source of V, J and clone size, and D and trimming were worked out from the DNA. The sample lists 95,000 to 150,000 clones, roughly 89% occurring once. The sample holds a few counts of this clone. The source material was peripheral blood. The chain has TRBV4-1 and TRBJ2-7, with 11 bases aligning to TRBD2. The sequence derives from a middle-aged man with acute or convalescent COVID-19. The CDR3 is CASSRSGTSGYEQYF. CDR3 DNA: TGCGCCAGCAGCCGCTCAGGGACTAGCGGCTACGAGCAGTACTTC.